Presented here are 27 T cell receptor beta chains from one specimen sequenced in a study of T cells in Graves' hyperthyroidism and ophthalmopathy. Amplification of TCR beta CDR3 regions was performed using RNA transcripts as template. First-round RT-PCR with HTBI primers amplified the TCR CDR3 region. TCRdb recomputed calls from the multiplex PCR reads with MiXCR, one row per CDR3 protein. The table records 300,000 to 500,000 distinct CDR3 sequences, more than 13% of them present only once. The sample was blood. These receptors originate from a middle-aged man with Graves' ophthalmopathy.

This clonotype was recorded a few times. This chain uses TRBV20-1 with TRBJ2-7; 9 bases line up with TRBD1. The germline gives CDR1 DFQATT, CDR2 SNEGSKA (reference sequence). The CDR3 runs 14 residues. V was pared by 1 base and J by 3 bases, with 4 bases of the junction left unmatched. CDR3 sequence (DNA): TGCAGTGCTAGAGGGTACAGGGGGCACTACGAGCAGTACTTC. This gives the protein CSARGYRGHYEQYF.

This clonotype was seen ten or more times. The chain employs TRBV20-1 and TRBJ1-2, with 7 bases identical to TRBD1. Trimming removed 4 bases from V and 2 bases from J; junction bases left unmatched: 1. Germline CDR1 and CDR2: DFQATT and SNEGSKA (reference sequence). The CDR3 runs to 12 residues. CDR3 amino acids: CSATGQNYGYTF. CDR3 in DNA: TGCAGTGCTACGGGACAGAACTATGGCTACACCTTC.

This clonotype came up a few times. V gene TRBV6-5 combines with J gene TRBJ1-1; TRBD1 matches 9 bases. The CDR3 totals 16 residues. Per germline, CDR1 MNHEY and CDR2 SVGAGI. V lost 0 bases and J lost 7; bases outside the gene matches: 9. The CDR3 bases are TGTGCCAGCAGTTACTCGGGGGGGACAGGGTCCTTTGAAGCTTTCTTT. Residues: CASSYSGGTGSFEAFF.

This clonotype was found many times. The chain employs TRBV20-1 and TRBJ2-7; the D gene is possibly TRBD2 (6 bases). Germline CDR1 DFQATT, CDR2 SNEGSKA (reference sequence). Trimming took off 1 base at V and 4 bases at J, with 11 bases between the two ends. The CDR3 loop spans 13 amino acids. The CDR3 loop reads CSARVGSLYEQYF. The CDR3 DNA reads as TGCAGTGCTAGAGTCGGGAGTTTGTACGAGCAGTACTTC.

This clonotype appeared many times. The V call is TRBV6-5, the J call TRBJ1-2, with D perhaps TRBD1 (5 bases). The V and J ends lost 2 bases and 4 bases respectively, with 11 bases between them. The CDR3 spans 14 residues. In germline, CDR1 is MNHEY, CDR2 SVGAGI. In DNA form, the CDR3 reads TGTGCCAGCAGTTACCCGACAGAGCGCTATGGCTACACCTTC. This gives the protein CASSYPTERYGYTF.

Many counts were recorded for this clonotype. The chain combines TRBV28 with TRBJ2-5; either TRBD1 or TRBD2 may fit D (5 bases each). Germline lookup yields CDR1 MDHEN and CDR2 SYDVKM. Trimming shortened V by 5 bases and J by 4 bases, and 14 bases separated the two germline ends. The CDR3 contains 14 residues. For the CDR3, the DNA is TGTGCCAGCAGTGTCCCTCGGGGCGCAGAGACCCAGTACTTC. It codes for CASSVPRGAETQYF.

The table lists this clonotype with many counts. CDR3 bases: TGCAGTGCTAGAGATTGGACTAGCGGGACCACAGATACGCAGTATTTT. Translation: CSARDWTSGTTDTQYF. This chain joins TRBV20-1 and TRBJ2-3, with 12 bases fitting TRBD2. The CDR3 contains 16 residues. J lost 2 bases, V lost 0 bases, and 3 bases had no gene match. Looked up from germline, CDR1 is DFQATT and CDR2 is SNEGSKA (reference sequence).

This chain connects TRBV5-1 to TRBJ2-5, with 12 bases identical to TRBD2. The CDR3 consists of 14 residues. Germline V lookup: CDR1 SGHRS, CDR2 YFSETQ. V trimming: 2 bases; J trimming: 5 bases; junction bases outside the gene matches: 1. CDR3 protein: CASSFGTSGETQYF. CDR3 sequence (DNA): TGCGCCAGCAGCTTCGGGACTAGCGGGGAGACCCAGTACTTC.

This clonotype was seen only a few times. The chain has TRBV24-1 and TRBJ2-3; D is ambiguous. The germline V gene has CDR1 KGHDR and CDR2 SFDVKD. CDR3 length: 16 residues. The germline V and J ends were trimmed by 4 bases and 2 bases, with 15 bases remaining between them. CDR3 DNA: TGTGCCACCAGTGACCCCGGGTACGGATACACAGATACGCAGTATTTT. It specifies CATSDPGYGYTDTQYF.

This clonotype was found many times. The chain is built from TRBV12-3 or TRBV12-4 and TRBJ2-1; TRBD2 matches at 8 bases. The V and J ends lost 6 bases and 6 bases, in that order; junction bases with no gene match: 13. The CDR3 extends over 16 amino acids. The CDR3 DNA reads as TGTGCCAGCAGGATGGCCGGACTAGCAGGAGTCAATGAGCAGTTCTTC. Translated: CASRMAGLAGVNEQFF.

J is TRBJ2-5 and V is TRBV28, with no clear D. The V gene's germline CDR1 is MDHEN and CDR2 SYDVKM. The CDR3 spans 13 residues. Trimming pared 3 bases from V and 7 bases from J, leaving 12 bases between. The DNA for the CDR3 is TGTGCCAGCAGTTTGGTACACCCCTCGACCCAGTACTTC. Residues: CASSLVHPSTQYF.

The gene calls are TRBV27 and TRBJ2-4; D ambiguous. V lost 0 bases to trimming and J lost 9 bases, with 12 bases between them. CDR1 MNHEY and CDR2 SMNVEV come from the germline V gene (reference sequence). The CDR3 length is 14 residues. Written as DNA, the CDR3 is TGTGCCAGCAGTTTATCGTACGGGTCTGGCATTCAGTACTTC. It yields the protein CASSLSYGSGIQYF.

This clonotype turned up a few times. J is TRBJ1-1 and V is TRBV6-1; TRBD1 matches at 8 bases. Germline values: CDR1 MNHNS, CDR2 SASEGT. The CDR3 is 14 amino acids. J lost 4 bases, V lost 6 bases, and 7 bases had no gene match. CDR3 loop: CASRRGQEVTEAFF. CDR3 DNA sequence: TGTGCCAGCAGAAGGGGACAGGAAGTCACTGAAGCTTTCTTT.

This clonotype occurred many times. The V gene is TRBV2, the J gene TRBJ2-6; the D is unclear. The V end was cut by 5 bases, the J end by 0 bases, with 5 bases between. Germline-derived CDR1 and CDR2 are SNHLY and FYNNEI. The CDR3 totals 14 residues. CDR3 in amino acids: CASSLYSGANVLTF. The CDR3 DNA reads as TGTGCCAGCAGTTTATACTCTGGGGCCAACGTCCTGACTTTC.

The sample holds many counts of this clonotype. V is TRBV20-1 and J is TRBJ2-7; 7 bases are shared with TRBD2. CDR1 and CDR2 (germline): DFQATT, SNEGSKA (reference sequence). This CDR3 has 15 amino acids. J lost 4 bases, V lost 2 bases, and 11 bases had no gene match. The CDR3 nucleotides read TGCAGTGCTAGATACCCCCAAGGGCGGGGGTACGAGCAGTACTTC. Amino acid sequence: CSARYPQGRGYEQYF.

With regard to this clonotype: A much more abundant neighbour one base away suggests this may be a read error. The chain couples TRBV10-3 to TRBJ2-7; 12 bases map to TRBD1. Unmatched junction bases numbered 9, after V lost 9 bases and J lost 6 bases. This CDR3 is 14 amino acids long. The germline CDR1 and CDR2 sequences are ENHRY and SYGVKD. For the CDR3, the DNA is TGTGCCATTAAAGCCGGGACAGGGGGCTGCGAGCAGTACTTC. It codes for CAIKAGTGGCEQYF.

The sample holds many counts of this clonotype. V gene TRBV5-6 combines with J gene TRBJ1-3; tentatively, D is TRBD1 (6 bases). Germline CDR1 is SGHDT and CDR2 is YYEEEE. V lost 3 bases, J lost 0 bases, and 13 bases lay in between. This CDR3 region has 16 residues. Written as DNA, the CDR3 is TGTGCCAGCAGCTCGTTGACAGGAGACTCTGGAAACACCATATATTTT. Translation: CASSSLTGDSGNTIYF.

At least ten counts were recorded for this clonotype. The chain has TRBV20-1 and TRBJ2-7; 9 bases agree with TRBD2. Germline V gene lookup returns CDR1 DFQATT and CDR2 SNEGSKA (reference sequence). This CDR3 spans 15 amino acids. V shed 0 bases, J shed 2 bases, and the junction held 5 bases outside the gene matches. The CDR3 DNA is TGCAGTGCTAGAGAGAACCAGCGGGGGGCCTACGAGCAGTACTTC. The encoded protein is CSARENQRGAYEQYF.

At least ten counts were recorded for this clonotype. The chain couples TRBV3-1 to TRBJ2-7, with TRBD2 matching over 9 bases. V lost 5 bases and J lost 3; bases outside the gene matches: 8. The CDR3 runs 15 residues. The germline gives CDR1 LGHDT, CDR2 YNNKEL (reference sequence). For the CDR3, the DNA is TGTGCCAGCAGCAGAATCAGCGGGAGGTACTACGAGCAGTACTTC. This codes for CASSRISGRYYEQYF.

With respect to this clonotype: A read error is likely, as this CDR3 ends without the conserved phenylalanine or tryptophan. The chain links TRBV3-1 to TRBJ1-3; possibly TRBD1 for D (5 bases). This CDR3 spans 18 amino acids. Germline V lookup: CDR1 LGHDT, CDR2 YNNKEL (reference sequence). Trimming removed 1 base from V and 0 bases from J, with 16 bases in between. The CDR3 region is CASSQANNGQHSGNTIYS. The CDR3 nucleotides are TGTGCCAGCAGCCAAGCCAACAATGGACAACACTCTGGAAACACCATATATTCT.

This clonotype was recorded at least ten times. V usage is TRBV3-1 and J usage is TRBJ2-7; the D gene is possibly TRBD1 (6 bases). V was pared by 4 bases and J by 3 bases, with 22 bases between. The germline V gene has CDR1 LGHDT and CDR2 YNNKEL (reference sequence). The CDR3 has 17 residues. CDR3 in amino acids: CASSPGVGTVEYYEQYF. DNA of the CDR3: TGTGCCAGCAGCCCAGGGGTGGGGACGGTCGAATACTACGAGCAGTACTTC.

This clonotype was found many times. The junction departs from the called germline gene at one end, perhaps through a read error. This chain connects TRBV28 to TRBJ1-2; D is unresolved. CDR1 and CDR2 from the germline V gene are MDHEN and SYDVKM. The CDR3 has 14 residues. The CDR3 region is CANSLWTGPSGYTF. CDR3 sequence (DNA): TGTGCCAACAGTCTTTGGACCGGGCCCTCTGGCTACACCTTC.

CDR3 region: CASSSQGAQAHNEQFF. The DNA for the CDR3 is TGTGCCAGCAGCTCACAGGGGGCGCAGGCTCACAATGAGCAGTTCTTC. The rearrangement links TRBV7-9 to TRBJ2-1, with 9 bases identical to TRBD1. CDR3 size: 16 residues. The J segment lost 5 bases and the V segment lost 4 bases, leaving 9 bases of the junction unmatched. Germline loops: CDR1 SEHNR, CDR2 FQNEAQ (reference sequence). Full variable domain (rest looked up from reference TRBV7-9 and TRBJ2-1): DTGVSQNPRHKITKRGQNVTFRCDPISEHNRLYWYRQTLGQGPEFLTYFQNEAQLEKSRLLSDRFSAERPKGSFSTLEIQRTEQGDSAMYLCASSSQGAQAHNEQFFGPGTRLTVL.

This clonotype was observed at least ten times. CDR3 sequence reads: CASSQGWDRVNYGYTF. The CDR3 region has the DNA TGTGCCAGCAGCCAAGGTTGGGACAGGGTGAACTATGGCTACACCTTC. The chain uses TRBV3-1 and TRBJ1-2; 9 nucleotides align to TRBD1. CDR3 length equals 16 residues. Per germline, CDR1 LGHDT and CDR2 YNNKEL (reference sequence). V dropped 1 base and J dropped 2; count of bases not matched to a gene: 5.

This clonotype was detected ten times or more. This chain uses TRBV6-6 with TRBJ2-3; D is perhaps TRBD1 or TRBD2 (5 bases each). Trimming left V 0 bases short and J 2 bases short, with 15 bases between. The CDR3 totals 17 residues. In germline, CDR1 is MNHNY, CDR2 SVGAGI (reference sequence). For the CDR3, the DNA is TGTGCCAGCAGTTACTCGTCTCGGGGACCCGTCACAGATACGCAGTATTTT. Its translation is CASSYSSRGPVTDTQYF.

The gene calls are TRBV20-1 and TRBJ2-5; D might be TRBD2 (6 bases). CDR3 size: 17 residues. The germline gives CDR1 DFQATT, CDR2 SNEGSKA (reference sequence). The V and J ends lost 3 bases and 4 bases respectively, with 24 bases between them. CDR3 DNA sequence: TGCAGTGCTAGCGGACCTGGCGGGGAGGTGGTAGGAGAGACCCAGTACTTC. It codes for CSASGPGGEVVGETQYF.

This clonotype was seen repeatedly, ten times or more. The V gene is TRBV28, the J gene TRBJ1-2; D is perhaps TRBD1 (6 bases). There are 15 residues in the CDR3. From germline, CDR1 is MDHEN and CDR2 SYDVKM. With 5 bases removed from V and 0 bases from J, the gap between germline ends came to 13 bases. The chain's CDR3 is CASSPADRPNYGYTF. The DNA for the CDR3 is TGTGCCAGCAGTCCGGCTGACAGGCCTAACTATGGCTACACCTTC.